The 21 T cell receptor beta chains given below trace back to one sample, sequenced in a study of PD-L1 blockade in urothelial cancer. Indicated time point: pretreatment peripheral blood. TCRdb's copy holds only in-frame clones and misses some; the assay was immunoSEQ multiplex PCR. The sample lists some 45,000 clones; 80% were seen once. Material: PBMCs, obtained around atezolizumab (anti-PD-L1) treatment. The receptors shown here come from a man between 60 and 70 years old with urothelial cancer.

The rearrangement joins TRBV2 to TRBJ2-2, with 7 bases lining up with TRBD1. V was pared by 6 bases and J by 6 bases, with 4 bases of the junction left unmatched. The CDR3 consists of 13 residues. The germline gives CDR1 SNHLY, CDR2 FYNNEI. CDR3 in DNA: TGTGCCAGCAGGAGGGACAGAGCCGGGGAGCTGTTTTTT. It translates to CASRRDRAGELFF.

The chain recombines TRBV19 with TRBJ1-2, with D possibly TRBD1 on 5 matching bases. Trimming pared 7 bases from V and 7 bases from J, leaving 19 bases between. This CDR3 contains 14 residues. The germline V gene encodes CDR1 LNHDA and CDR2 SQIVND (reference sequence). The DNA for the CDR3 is TGTGCCAGTATTCCCCCGGGGAGGGGTCGTGGCTACACCTTC. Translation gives CASIPPGRGRGYTF.

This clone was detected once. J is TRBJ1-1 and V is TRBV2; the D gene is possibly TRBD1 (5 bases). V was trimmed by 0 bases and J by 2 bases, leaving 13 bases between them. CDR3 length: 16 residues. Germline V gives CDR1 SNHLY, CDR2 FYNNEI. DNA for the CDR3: TGTGCCAGCAGTGAAGCTGGCAGGGAGGAAAACACTGAAGCTTTCTTT. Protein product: CASSEAGREENTEAFF.

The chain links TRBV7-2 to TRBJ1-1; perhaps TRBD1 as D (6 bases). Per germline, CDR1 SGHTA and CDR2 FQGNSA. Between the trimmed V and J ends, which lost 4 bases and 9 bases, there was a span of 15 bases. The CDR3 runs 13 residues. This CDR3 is CASSSTGQGQAFF. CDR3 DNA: TGTGCCAGCAGCTCGACCGGCCAGGGGCAAGCTTTCTTT.

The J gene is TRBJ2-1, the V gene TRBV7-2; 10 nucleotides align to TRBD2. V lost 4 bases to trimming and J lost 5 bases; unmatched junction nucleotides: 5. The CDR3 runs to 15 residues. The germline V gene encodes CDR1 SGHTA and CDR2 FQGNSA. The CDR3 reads CASSSSSGGNNEQFF. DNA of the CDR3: TGTGCCAGCAGCTCCTCTAGCGGGGGCAACAATGAGCAGTTCTTC.

CDR3 in DNA: TGTGCCATCAGTGATATCTATAGCTCCTACGAGCAGTACTTC. Translating gives CAISDIYSSYEQYF. V and J are TRBV10-3 and TRBJ2-7; D is unclear. Germline lookup yields CDR1 ENHRY and CDR2 SYGVKD. Between the trimmed V and J ends, which lost 3 bases and 0 bases, there was a span of 9 bases. This CDR3 region has 14 residues.

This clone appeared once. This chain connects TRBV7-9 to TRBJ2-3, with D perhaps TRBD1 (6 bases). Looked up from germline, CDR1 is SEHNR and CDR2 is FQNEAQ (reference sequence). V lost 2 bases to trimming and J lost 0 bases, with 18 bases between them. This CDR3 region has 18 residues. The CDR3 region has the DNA TGTGCCAGCAGCTTATGGCTGGGCTCCACAGGGAGCACAGATACGCAGTATTTT. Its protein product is CASSLWLGSTGSTDTQYF. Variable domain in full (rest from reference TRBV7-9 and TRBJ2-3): DTGVSQNPRHKITKRGQNVTFRCDPISEHNRLYWYRQTLGQGPEFLTYFQNEAQLEKSRLLSDRFSAERPKGSFSTLEIQRTEQGDSAMYLCASSLWLGSTGSTDTQYFGPGTRLTVL.

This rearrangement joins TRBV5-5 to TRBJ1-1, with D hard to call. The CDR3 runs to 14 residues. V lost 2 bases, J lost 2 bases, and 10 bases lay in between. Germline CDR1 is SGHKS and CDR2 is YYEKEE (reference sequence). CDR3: CASSFRGVNTEAFF. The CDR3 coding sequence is TGTGCCAGCAGCTTCAGAGGAGTTAACACTGAAGCTTTCTTT.

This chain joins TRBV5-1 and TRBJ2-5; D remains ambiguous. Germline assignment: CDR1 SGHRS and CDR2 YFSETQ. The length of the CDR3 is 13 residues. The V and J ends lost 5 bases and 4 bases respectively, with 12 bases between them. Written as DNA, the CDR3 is TGCGCCAGCAGTTTTGCGGCTGGAGAGACCCAGTACTTC. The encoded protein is CASSFAAGETQYF.

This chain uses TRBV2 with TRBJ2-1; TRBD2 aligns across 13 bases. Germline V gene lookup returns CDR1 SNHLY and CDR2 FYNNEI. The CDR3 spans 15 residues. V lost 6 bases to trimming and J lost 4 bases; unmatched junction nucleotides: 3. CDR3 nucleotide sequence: TGTGCCAGCAGCTTGACTAGCGGGGGGTACAATGAGCAGTTCTTC. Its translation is CASSLTSGGYNEQFF.

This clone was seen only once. The CDR3 DNA sequence: TGTGCCAGCAGCTTAAGGGGGGGTCGACTCGGCTACACCTTC. It encodes CASSLRGGRLGYTF. This chain links TRBV7-2 with TRBJ1-2; D is perhaps TRBD1 (6 bases). V was cut by 2 bases and J by 8 bases, with 15 bases left in between. The CDR3 extends over 14 amino acids. Germline-derived CDR1 and CDR2 are SGHTA and FQGNSA.

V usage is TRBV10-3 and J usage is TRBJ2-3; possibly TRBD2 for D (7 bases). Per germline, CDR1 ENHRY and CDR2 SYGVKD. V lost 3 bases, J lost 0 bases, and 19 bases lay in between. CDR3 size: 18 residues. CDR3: CAISESGASGPSTDTQYF. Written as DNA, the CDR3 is TGTGCCATCAGTGAATCGGGGGCTAGCGGTCCCAGCACAGATACGCAGTATTTT.

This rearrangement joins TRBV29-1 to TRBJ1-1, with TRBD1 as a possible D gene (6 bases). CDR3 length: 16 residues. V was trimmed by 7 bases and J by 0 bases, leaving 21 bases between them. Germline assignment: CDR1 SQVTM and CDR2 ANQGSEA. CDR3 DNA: TGCAGCGCTGCAAAGGCCCAGGGGATCATGAACACTGAAGCTTTCTTT. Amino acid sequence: CSAAKAQGIMNTEAFF.

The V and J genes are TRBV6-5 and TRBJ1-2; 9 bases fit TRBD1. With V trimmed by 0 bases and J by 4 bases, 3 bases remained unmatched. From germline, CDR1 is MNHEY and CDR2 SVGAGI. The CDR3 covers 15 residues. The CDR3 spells CASSYSTGGFYGYTF. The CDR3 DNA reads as TGTGCCAGCAGTTACTCGACAGGGGGGTTCTATGGCTACACCTTC.

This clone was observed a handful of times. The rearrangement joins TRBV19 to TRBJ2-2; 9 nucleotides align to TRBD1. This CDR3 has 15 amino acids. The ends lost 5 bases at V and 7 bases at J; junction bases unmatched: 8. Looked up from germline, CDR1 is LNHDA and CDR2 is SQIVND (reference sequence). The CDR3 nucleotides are TGTGCCAGTAGTCGAGGGGACAGGGTGATCGGGGAGCTGTTTTTT. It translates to CASSRGDRVIGELFF.

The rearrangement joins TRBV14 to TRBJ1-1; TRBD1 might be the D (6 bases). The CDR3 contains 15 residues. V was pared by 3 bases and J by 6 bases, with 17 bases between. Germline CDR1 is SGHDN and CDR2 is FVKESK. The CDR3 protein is CASSQDPQGRAEAFF. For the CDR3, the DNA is TGTGCCAGCAGCCAGGACCCTCAGGGGAGAGCTGAAGCTTTCTTT.

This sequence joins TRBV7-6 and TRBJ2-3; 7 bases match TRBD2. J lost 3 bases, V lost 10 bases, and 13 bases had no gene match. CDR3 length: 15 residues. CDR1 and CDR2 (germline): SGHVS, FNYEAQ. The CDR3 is CATSPTSFSTDTQYF. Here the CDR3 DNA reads TGTGCCACCTCCCCGACTAGCTTTTCAACAGATACGCAGTATTTT.

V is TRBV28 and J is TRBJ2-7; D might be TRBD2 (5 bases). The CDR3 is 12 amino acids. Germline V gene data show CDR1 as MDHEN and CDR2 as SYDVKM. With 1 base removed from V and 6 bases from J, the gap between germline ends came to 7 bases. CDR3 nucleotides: TGTGCCAGCAGTTTATTGGGGAGCGAGCAGTACTTC. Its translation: CASSLLGSEQYF. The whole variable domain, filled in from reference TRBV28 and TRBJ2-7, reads DVKVTQSSRYLVKRTGEKVFLECVQDMDHENMFWYRQDPGLGLRLIYFSYDVKMKEKGDIPEGYSVSREKKERFSLILESASTNQTSMYLCASSLLGSEQYFGPGTRLTVT.

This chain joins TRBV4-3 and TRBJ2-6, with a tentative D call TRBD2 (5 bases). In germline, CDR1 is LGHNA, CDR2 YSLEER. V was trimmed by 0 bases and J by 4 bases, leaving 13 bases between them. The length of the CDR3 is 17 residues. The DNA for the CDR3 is TGCGCCAGCAGCCAAGAGGCCGTGAGGGCGGGGGCCAACGTCCTGACTTTC. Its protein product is CASSQEAVRAGANVLTF.

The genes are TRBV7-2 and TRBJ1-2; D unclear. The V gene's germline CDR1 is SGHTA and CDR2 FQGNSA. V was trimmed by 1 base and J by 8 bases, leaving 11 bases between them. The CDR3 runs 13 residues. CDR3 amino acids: CASSLDSRGGYTF. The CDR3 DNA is TGTGCCAGCAGCTTAGACAGCCGGGGAGGCTACACCTTC.

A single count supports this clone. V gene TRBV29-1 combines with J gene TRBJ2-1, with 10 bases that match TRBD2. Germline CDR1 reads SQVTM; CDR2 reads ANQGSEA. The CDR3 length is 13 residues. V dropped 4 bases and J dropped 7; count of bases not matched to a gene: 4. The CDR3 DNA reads TGCAGCGTTGGACTAGCGGGTCGTAATGAGCAGTTCTTC. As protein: CSVGLAGRNEQFF.